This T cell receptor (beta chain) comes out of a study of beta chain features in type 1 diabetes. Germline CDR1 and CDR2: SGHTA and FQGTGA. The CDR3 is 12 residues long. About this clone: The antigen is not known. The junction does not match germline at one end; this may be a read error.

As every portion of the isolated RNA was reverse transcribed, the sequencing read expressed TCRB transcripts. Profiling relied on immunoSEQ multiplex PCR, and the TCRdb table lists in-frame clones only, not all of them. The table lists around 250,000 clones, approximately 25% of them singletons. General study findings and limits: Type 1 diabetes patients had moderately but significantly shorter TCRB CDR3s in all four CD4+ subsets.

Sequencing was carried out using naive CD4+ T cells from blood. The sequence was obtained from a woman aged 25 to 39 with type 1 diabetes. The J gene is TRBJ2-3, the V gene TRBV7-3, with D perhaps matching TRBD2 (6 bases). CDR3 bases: TGTGCCAGCAGCTTAGAGGGCGGGATGCTGCTTTTT. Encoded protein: CASSLEGGMLLF.